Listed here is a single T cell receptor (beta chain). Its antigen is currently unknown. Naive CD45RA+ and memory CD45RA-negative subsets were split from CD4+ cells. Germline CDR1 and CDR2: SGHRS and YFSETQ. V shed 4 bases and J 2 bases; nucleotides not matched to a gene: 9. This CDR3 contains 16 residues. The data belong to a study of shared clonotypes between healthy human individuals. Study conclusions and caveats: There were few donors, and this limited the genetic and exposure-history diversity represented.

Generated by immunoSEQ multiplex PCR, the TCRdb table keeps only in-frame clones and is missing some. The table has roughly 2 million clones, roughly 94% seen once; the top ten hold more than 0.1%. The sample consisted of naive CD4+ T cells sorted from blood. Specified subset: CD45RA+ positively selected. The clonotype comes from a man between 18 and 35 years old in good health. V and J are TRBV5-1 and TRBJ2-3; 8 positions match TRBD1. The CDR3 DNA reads TGCGCCAGCAGCCTGTCAGGACAGGGCTACACAGATACGCAGTATTTT. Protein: CASSLSGQGYTDTQYF. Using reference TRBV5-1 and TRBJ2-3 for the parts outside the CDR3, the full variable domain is KAGVTQTPRYLIKTRGQQVTLSCSPISGHRSVSWYQQTPGQGLQFLFEYFSETQRNKGNFPGRFSGRQFSNSRSEMNVSTLELGDSALYLCASSLSGQGYTDTQYFGPGTRLTVL.